This TCR beta chain derives from a study of CD8 T cells in ankylosing spondylitis. V was pared by 1 base and J by 2 bases, with 5 bases between. Germline V gene data show CDR1 as SQVTM and CDR2 as ANQGSEA. This CDR3 has 12 residues. Libraries for TCR beta were made by quantitative 5'-RACE with molecular barcodes. TCRdb analysed the 5' RACE reads with MiXCR anew, one entry per CDR3 protein. The profile covers hundreds of thousands of distinct CDR3 sequences, with roughly a third appearing a single time and approximately 4% taken by the ten largest. This clonotype was observed a few times. Its antigen remains unknown. Study findings and constraints: Significant enrichment of disease-linked clones was reported in matched ankylosing spondylitis synovial fluid.

Sequenced: blood, either unsorted or a sorted T cell fraction (not recorded which). This chain connects TRBV29-1 to TRBJ1-1; D unclear. The clonotype comes from a male donor with ankylosing spondylitis or in good health (not recorded which). The CDR3 nucleotides are TGCAGCGTTGAAGGGGCAAACACTGAAGCTTTCTTT. Translation: CSVEGANTEAFF.